These 14 T cell receptor beta chains were all obtained from the same sample, sequenced in a study of blood T cells in healthy people across ages. A second 7 to 11 cycle PCR used barcoded and J-beta primers. TCRdb processed the 5' RACE reads anew with MiXCR; each CDR3 protein has one entry. The repertoire holds hundreds of thousands of distinct CDR3 sequences, with 32% as singletons. The sequencing sample was made of blood. The receptors derive from an elderly woman in good health.

There are a few counts of this clonotype. The chain has TRBV27 and TRBJ1-5, with TRBD1 matching 8 bases. Trimming removed 2 bases from V and 6 bases from J; junction bases left unmatched: 3. There are 14 residues in the CDR3. The germline V gene encodes CDR1 MNHEY and CDR2 SMNVEV (reference sequence). CDR3 coding DNA: TGTGCCAGCAGTTTACAGGGGGCGGTTCAGCCCCAGCATTTT. Amino acids: CASSLQGAVQPQHF.

Note on this clonotype: This may stem from a read error, because a much larger clone lies one nucleotide away. The chain has TRBV25-1 and TRBJ2-4; 7 positions match TRBD1. The germline CDR1 and CDR2 sequences are MGHDK and SYGVNS. J was trimmed by 13 bases and V by 1 base; bases with no gene match: 13. The CDR3 contains 15 residues. CDR3 sequence: CASSEFGDSLREQYF. The CDR3 DNA is TGTGCCAGCAGTGAATTCGGGGACAGTCTCCGTGAGCAGTACTTC.

The V call is TRBV28, the J call TRBJ2-4, with TRBD1 matching over 9 bases. Germline trimming cut 6 bases from V and 0 bases from J; bases unmatched to any gene: 9. CDR1 is MDHEN, CDR2 SYDVKM, per germline. The CDR3 has 17 residues. The CDR3 region is CASREGDRVLAKNIQYF. CDR3 DNA sequence: TGTGCCAGCAGGGAAGGGGACAGGGTGTTAGCCAAAAACATTCAGTACTTC.

This clonotype was found many times. The gene calls are TRBV9 and TRBJ1-2; 7 bases align to TRBD1. The CDR3 is 15 amino acids. V was clipped by 4 bases and J by 4 bases; unmatched bases: 10. Germline loops: CDR1 SGDLS, CDR2 YYNGEE. In nucleotides, the CDR3 is TGTGCCAGCAGCACCAGCTCCGGGACAGCCTATGGCTACACCTTC. This encodes CASSTSSGTAYGYTF. Full variable domain (outside the CDR3, taken from reference TRBV9 and TRBJ1-2): DSGVTQTPKHLITATGQRVTLRCSPRSGDLSVYWYQQSLDQGLQFLIQYYNGEERAKGNILERFSAQQFPDLHSELNLSSLELGDSALYFCASSTSSGTAYGYTFGSGTRLTVV.

This clonotype was seen more than once but under ten times. The genes are TRBV10-3 and TRBJ2-2, with D possibly being TRBD1 (6 bases). CDR3 size: 13 residues. Germline CDR1 ENHRY, CDR2 SYGVKD. Trimming shortened V by 3 bases and J by 6 bases, and 8 bases separated the two germline ends. CDR3 loop: CAISDKGAGELFF. The CDR3 bases are TGTGCCATCAGTGATAAGGGGGCCGGGGAGCTGTTTTTT.

This clonotype was counted a few times. The chain uses TRBV30 and TRBJ2-3; 8 nucleotides line up with TRBD2. CDR1 and CDR2 (germline): GTSNPN, SVGIG (reference sequence). This CDR3 region has 15 residues. With 3 bases clipped from V and 0 bases from J, the junction kept 5 bases outside the gene matches. CDR3 sequence reads: CAWSGGGPSTDTQYF. The DNA for the CDR3 is TGTGCCTGGAGCGGCGGGGGGCCGAGCACAGATACGCAGTATTTT.

At least ten counts were recorded for this clonotype. The chain uses TRBV10-3 and TRBJ1-1; TRBD1 might be the D (5 bases). This CDR3 is 13 amino acids long. Germline values: CDR1 ENHRY, CDR2 SYGVKD. V shed 10 bases and J shed 5 bases, with 17 bases lying between them. Here the CDR3 reads CATALVGHTEAFF. The CDR3, as DNA: TGTGCCACAGCCCTAGTGGGGCATACTGAAGCTTTCTTT.

This clonotype was observed at least ten times. V gene TRBV20-1 combines with J gene TRBJ1-2; 8 bases agree with TRBD1. The CDR3 length is 15 residues. J was trimmed by 5 bases and V by 0 bases; bases with no gene match: 8. Germline-derived CDR1 and CDR2 are DFQATT and SNEGSKA (reference sequence). The CDR3 is CSARDQTGGSYGYTF. CDR3 coding DNA: TGCAGTGCTAGAGATCAAACAGGGGGATCGTATGGCTACACCTTC.

The gene calls are TRBV7-9 and TRBJ2-7; 8 bases map to TRBD1. V lost 4 bases, J lost 2 bases, and 10 bases stayed unmatched. The CDR3 loop spans 16 amino acids. Germline V gene data show CDR1 as SEHNR and CDR2 as FQNEAQ (reference sequence). CDR3 DNA sequence: TGTGCCAGCAGCTATAACAGGGGGAAGGGTACCTACGAGCAGTACTTC. Amino acids: CASSYNRGKGTYEQYF.

This clonotype was found a few times. CDR3 region: CASSRGASRTEAFF. CDR3 sequence (DNA): TGTGCCAGCAGTCGGGGGGCTAGCAGGACTGAAGCTTTCTTT. V gene TRBV6-2 or TRBV6-3 combines with J gene TRBJ1-1, with a weak D call TRBD1 (6 bases). Between the trimmed V and J ends, which lost 5 bases and 5 bases, there was a span of 15 bases. Germline V lookup: CDR1 MNHEY, CDR2 SVGEGT. The CDR3 consists of 14 residues.

This clonotype was seen ten or more times. The V call is TRBV7-9, the J call TRBJ2-7; no clear D gene. The CDR3 extends over 13 amino acids. Germline CDR1 and CDR2: SEHNR and FQNEAQ (reference sequence). V lost 4 bases and J lost 3, with 10 bases in between. Here the CDR3 reads CASSSQEDYEQYF. The CDR3 nucleotides are TGTGCCAGCAGCTCACAAGAAGACTACGAGCAGTACTTC.

The sample holds many counts of this clonotype. The chain employs TRBV20-1 and TRBJ1-4, with a tentative D call TRBD1 (5 bases). Deletions cut 4 bases from V and 3 bases from J, with 9 bases between. Germline V gene data show CDR1 as DFQATT and CDR2 as SNEGSKA (reference sequence). This CDR3 has 13 residues. CDR3 DNA: TGCAGTGCTAACCGGGACCCTAATGAAAAACTGTTTTTT. This codes for CSANRDPNEKLFF.

A note on this clonotype: A read error may produce the germline difference seen at one junction end. The V call is TRBV6-5, the J call TRBJ2-7, with D possibly matching TRBD1 (5 bases). The V gene's germline CDR1 is MNHEY and CDR2 SVGAGI. The CDR3 covers 14 residues. CDR3 loop: CAGSYRHSSYEQYF. CDR3 coding DNA: TGTGCCGGCAGTTACAGGCACAGTTCCTACGAGCAGTACTTC.

A word on this clonotype: A single base separates this from a much larger clone, so it may be a read error. V and J are TRBV20-1 and TRBJ2-7; no clear D gene. The germline V gene encodes CDR1 DFQATT and CDR2 SNEGSKA (reference sequence). The V end lost 5 bases, the J end lost 2 bases, and 10 bases lay between the germline ends. CDR3 length: 12 amino acids. CDR3 residues: CSAGIQPYEQYF. CDR3 coding DNA: TGCAGTGCTGGGATCCAGCCCTACGAGCAGTACTTC.